This TCR beta chain was sequenced in a study of cytomegalovirus exposure and HLA in healthy donors. This CDR3 is 12 amino acids long. Germline CDR1 SGHTS, CDR2 YDEGEE. Trimming removed 3 bases from V and 4 bases from J, with 5 bases in between. Primers: 60 Vbeta forward and 13 Jbeta reverse. The data were produced by immunoSEQ multiplex PCR, yet TCRdb's version contains in-frame clones alone and is incomplete. The top ten hold around 1.7% of the sample, which has more than 150,000 clones, roughly 80% seen once. Sequenced sample: PBMCs. The TCR sequence derives from a middle-aged man in good health and CMV-seronegative. The chain is built from TRBV5-8 and TRBJ1-5; D remains ambiguous. CDR3 nucleotide sequence: TGTGCCAGCAGCTATACAAATCAGCCCCAGCATTTT. Amino acids: CASSYTNQPQHF.